One and the same sample provided the 14 T cell receptor beta chains below, sequenced in a study of memory CD4+ T cells and cytomegalovirus serostatus (dated by TCRdb to the late 2010s). A FACSAria II was used to sort memory CD4+ T cells, defined as single viable CD3+CD4+CD8-CD45RO+ cells. The library was built by means of the immunoSEQ multiplex PCR assay. The table was pulled from immuneACCESS by TCRdb, which kept in-frame rearrangements only. Such tables lose some clones; where checked, under half of the loss comes from unresolved V genes, and the rest has no known cause. The sample yields some 48,000 clones; about 78% were counted once. The biggest ten clones account for approximately 0.7% of the sample. The sample comprised memory CD4+ T cells from blood. The origin of the receptors is an adult in good health and CMV-seronegative.

V usage is TRBV11-1 and J usage is TRBJ1-3; D is undetermined. CDR1 is SGHAT and CDR2 is FQDESV in the germline V gene (reference sequence). Trimming took off 7 bases at V and 0 bases at J, with 10 bases between the two ends. The CDR3 is 14 amino acids. As DNA, the CDR3 is TGTGCCAGCACGACTGGGAGCTCTGGAAACACCATATATTTT. Its translation: CASTTGSSGNTIYF.

This clone was seen a single time. CDR3 protein: CASSLGAGADTQYF. The CDR3 coding sequence is TGTGCCAGCAGTTTAGGGGCCGGAGCAGATACGCAGTATTTT. V usage is TRBV27 and J usage is TRBJ2-3, with a weak D call TRBD1 (5 bases). The germline gives CDR1 MNHEY, CDR2 SMNVEV (reference sequence). V gave up 2 bases and J gave up 4 bases, with 10 bases separating them. CDR3 length: 14 residues.

This clone appeared a few times. V gene TRBV25-1 combines with J gene TRBJ1-5, with D maybe TRBD1 (6 bases). V dropped 3 bases and J dropped 3 bases, with 9 bases sitting between them. The germline CDR1 and CDR2 sequences are MGHDK and SYGVNS. The CDR3 has 14 residues. In nucleotides, the CDR3 is TGTGCCAGCAGTGATCCGGGGGCCAATCAGCCCCAGCATTTT. Translation gives CASSDPGANQPQHF.

This chain joins TRBV5-1 and TRBJ2-1; D is possibly TRBD1 (6 bases). There are 15 residues in the CDR3. Trimming took 3 bases from V and 4 from J, leaving 14 bases between them. The V gene's germline CDR1 is SGHRS and CDR2 YFSETQ. CDR3 residues: CASSSQGTIYNEQFF. CDR3 sequence (DNA): TGCGCCAGCAGCTCCCAGGGGACGATTTACAATGAGCAGTTCTTC.

V usage is TRBV9 and J usage is TRBJ1-3; 7 nucleotides match TRBD1. Trimming removed 4 bases from V and 0 bases from J; junction bases left unmatched: 10. The length of the CDR3 is 17 residues. Germline-derived CDR1 and CDR2 are SGDLS and YYNGEE. The CDR3 protein is CASSPRDRVLSGNTIYF. CDR3 DNA sequence: TGTGCCAGCAGCCCCCGGGACAGAGTCCTCTCTGGAAACACCATATATTTT.

V gene TRBV6-6 combines with J gene TRBJ2-4; D call uncertain. This CDR3 comprises 14 residues. Germline V gene sequence: CDR1 MNHNY, CDR2 SVGAGI (reference sequence). V shed 7 bases and J shed 1 base, with 11 bases lying between them. The CDR3 loop reads CASIQAGAKNIQYF. For the CDR3, the DNA is TGTGCCAGCATCCAAGCTGGGGCCAAAAACATTCAGTACTTC.

The CDR3: CASTPGRYYGYTF. DNA of the CDR3: TGTGCCAGTACCCCCGGGAGATACTATGGCTACACCTTC. The chain couples TRBV19 to TRBJ1-2, with D unresolved. The CDR3 consists of 13 residues. CDR1 is LNHDA and CDR2 is SQIVND in the germline V gene (reference sequence). Deletions cut 7 bases from V and 3 bases from J, with 12 bases between.

The rearrangement uses TRBV6-6 and TRBJ2-2; D is undetermined. The CDR3 spans 14 residues. Germline-derived CDR1 and CDR2 are MNHNY and SVGAGI (reference sequence). Trimming stripped 0 bases from V and 5 bases from J, with 7 bases between. In nucleotides, the CDR3 is TGTGCCAGCAGTTACTCCCCCTGGACCGGGGAGCTGTTTTTT. This sequence encodes CASSYSPWTGELFF.

The chain has TRBV2 and TRBJ2-5; 7 bases match TRBD2. V shed 3 bases, J shed 1 base, and the junction held 5 bases outside the gene matches. The CDR3 consists of 15 residues. Germline V CDR1 and CDR2: SNHLY, FYNNEI. The CDR3 nucleotides are TGTGCCAGCAGTGAGGGGGGGTTAAGCCAAGAGACCCAGTACTTC. It encodes CASSEGGLSQETQYF.

The chain links TRBV5-1 to TRBJ2-3; D could derive from TRBD1 or TRBD2 (5 bases each). Germline values: CDR1 SGHRS, CDR2 YFSETQ. The V end lost 1 base, the J end lost 0 bases, and 15 bases lay between the germline ends. CDR3 length: 17 residues. The CDR3 spells CASSLSGRTSSTDTQYF. The CDR3 DNA sequence: TGCGCCAGCAGCTTGTCGGGACGGACTTCTAGCACAGATACGCAGTATTTT.

The rearrangement joins TRBV7-2 to TRBJ1-1; 7 nucleotides align to TRBD1. The length of the CDR3 is 12 residues. Trimming took 1 base from V and 7 from J; bases not matched to a gene: 0. Germline V gives CDR1 SGHTA, CDR2 FQGNSA. Written as DNA, the CDR3 is TGTGCCAGCAGCTTAGGGACAGGTGAAGCTTTCTTT. As protein: CASSLGTGEAFF.

The J gene is TRBJ2-7, the V gene TRBV6-6; 7 bases map to TRBD1. Germline CDR1 reads MNHNY; CDR2 reads SVGAGI (reference sequence). This CDR3 comprises 13 residues. V lost 6 bases and J lost 3; bases outside the gene matches: 5. The CDR3 nucleotides read TGTGCCAGCAGAAATCGGGACAGCTACGAGCAGTACTTC. Protein sequence: CASRNRDSYEQYF.

The chain has TRBV6-5 and TRBJ1-1, with a tentative D call TRBD1 (6 bases). CDR1 and CDR2 from the germline V gene are MNHEY and SVGAGI. The CDR3 has 11 residues. The ends were cut back, 8 bases at V and 7 bases at J, with 11 bases in the middle. The CDR3 nucleotides are TGTGCCAGCGGACAGTTATATGAAGCTTTCTTT. Protein sequence: CASGQLYEAFF.

V and J are TRBV2 and TRBJ2-7, with 10 bases identical to TRBD2. There are 16 residues in the CDR3. After removal of 7 bases from V and 0 bases from J, the junction contained 9 bases not matched to a gene. The germline CDR1 and CDR2 sequences are SNHLY and FYNNEI. This CDR3 reads CASNGWGTSASYEQYF. CDR3 nucleotides: TGTGCCAGCAACGGTTGGGGGACTAGCGCCTCCTACGAGCAGTACTTC.